This passage covers 25 T cell receptor beta chains from one sample sequenced in a study of shared clonotypes between healthy human individuals. Assay used: immunoSEQ multiplex PCR; TCRdb lists only in-frame clones, some missing. The data show about 1,800,000 clones, about 95% seen once. CD8 cells regarded as naive lacked CD45RO, were positively chosen for CCR7, and omitted terminally differentiated effector memory CD45RA+ cells. The sequenced sample was naive CD8+ T cells sorted from blood. These TCRs come from a man aged 18-30 years in good health.

The chain links TRBV4-1 to TRBJ1-2; tentatively, D is TRBD1 (5 bases). Germline lookup yields CDR1 MGHRA and CDR2 YSYEKL. The CDR3 is 14 amino acids. Trimming shortened V by 4 bases and J by 5 bases, and 14 bases separated the two germline ends. CDR3 residues: CASSLGGGAYGYTF. Written as DNA, the CDR3 is TGCGCCAGCAGCCTCGGGGGTGGGGCGTATGGCTACACCTTC.

The chain couples TRBV7-9 to TRBJ1-1; D is perhaps TRBD1 (6 bases). The CDR3 spans 19 residues. The germline gives CDR1 SEHNR, CDR2 FQNEAQ (reference sequence). The germline V and J ends were trimmed by 1 base and 1 base, with 22 bases remaining between them. CDR3 residues: CASSLGGSFARGQNTEAFF. The CDR3 DNA sequence: TGTGCCAGCAGCTTAGGGGGATCATTCGCAAGGGGACAGAACACTGAAGCTTTCTTT.

J is TRBJ1-1 and V is TRBV14, with D maybe TRBD1 (6 bases). Germline CDR1 reads SGHDN; CDR2 reads FVKESK. Trimming shortened V by 5 bases and J by 0 bases, and 13 bases separated the two germline ends. This CDR3 is 15 amino acids long. CDR3 residues: CASSWGPEMNTEAFF. In DNA form, the CDR3 reads TGTGCCAGCAGCTGGGGGCCAGAGATGAACACTGAAGCTTTCTTT.

The chain links TRBV27 to TRBJ1-5, with D perhaps TRBD1 (5 bases). This CDR3 region has 13 residues. Between the trimmed V and J ends, which lost 3 bases and 6 bases, there was a span of 9 bases. CDR1 is MNHEY and CDR2 is SMNVEV in the germline V gene (reference sequence). In DNA, the CDR3 is TGTGCCAGCAGTTTTTCGGGGGTTCAGCCCCAGCATTTT. Translating gives CASSFSGVQPQHF.

The rearrangement uses TRBV30 and TRBJ2-5, with TRBD1 matching over 7 bases. Germline V gene lookup returns CDR1 GTSNPN and CDR2 SVGIG (reference sequence). The CDR3 loop spans 13 amino acids. Trimming took 2 bases from V and 4 from J; bases not matched to a gene: 4. CDR3 sequence (DNA): TGTGCCTGGAGTACAGGGGCGGTAGAGACCCAGTACTTC. Amino acid sequence: CAWSTGAVETQYF.

The V call is TRBV11-2, the J call TRBJ2-3; 8 nucleotides match TRBD2. The CDR3 totals 16 residues. The V segment lost 3 bases and the J segment 1 base; nucleotides outside the gene matches: 6. Germline assignment: CDR1 SGHAT and CDR2 FQNNGV. The CDR3, as DNA: TGTGCCAGCAGCTTCTTCGGGCGGGAGGGCACAGATACGCAGTATTTT. The encoded protein is CASSFFGREGTDTQYF.

The rearrangement joins TRBV30 to TRBJ2-3; D is unclear. The CDR3 is 15 amino acids. Germline V lookup: CDR1 GTSNPN, CDR2 SVGIG (reference sequence). V was trimmed by 0 bases and J by 2 bases, leaving 12 bases between them. In nucleotides, the CDR3 is TGTGCCTGGAGTGTATTGTTTCCTCCCACAGATACGCAGTATTTT. It translates to CAWSVLFPPTDTQYF.

The CDR3 bases are TGCGCCAGCAGCGGGTGGGACTTCACTGAAGCTTTCTTT. This translates into CASSGWDFTEAFF. V and J are TRBV5-1 and TRBJ1-1; a possible D gene is TRBD1 (5 bases). Trimming left V 4 bases short and J 4 bases short, with 11 bases between. Germline values: CDR1 SGHRS, CDR2 YFSETQ. This CDR3 has 13 residues.

This CDR3 reads CASSPLVVRQGYQPQHF. CDR3 in DNA: TGTGCCAGCAGTCCCCTAGTAGTACGACAGGGGTATCAGCCCCAGCATTTT. V is TRBV27 and J is TRBJ1-5; the match to TRBD1 covers 8 bases. V lost 5 bases and J lost 5; bases outside the gene matches: 14. The germline CDR1 and CDR2 sequences are MNHEY and SMNVEV (reference sequence). CDR3 size: 17 residues.

This chain joins TRBV9 and TRBJ1-2, with TRBD1 matching 8 bases. The ends lost 3 bases at V and 8 bases at J; junction bases unmatched: 9. Germline CDR1 is SGDLS and CDR2 is YYNGEE. There are 14 residues in the CDR3. The CDR3 DNA follows: TGTGCCAGCAGCGCCCAGGGGGCGGGAGACGGCTACACCTTC. It encodes CASSAQGAGDGYTF.

The J gene is TRBJ2-1, the V gene TRBV7-9; possible D gene TRBD1, 5 bases. Germline CDR1 SEHNR, CDR2 FQNEAQ (reference sequence). CDR3 length equals 13 residues. Trimming took 6 bases from V and 1 from J, leaving 7 bases between them. The CDR3 protein is CASSRGSYNEQFF. CDR3 sequence (DNA): TGTGCCAGCAGTAGGGGATCCTACAATGAGCAGTTCTTC.

Concerning this clone: This same CDR3 is encoded by further DNA sequences in the sample. The J gene is TRBJ2-7, the V gene TRBV19; D may be TRBD1 (6 bases). The CDR3 consists of 13 residues. From germline, CDR1 is LNHDA and CDR2 SQIVND (reference sequence). V dropped 3 bases and J dropped 4 bases, with 10 bases sitting between them. The CDR3 DNA sequence: TGTGCCAGTAGTATGGGACATTTGTACGAGCAGTACTTC. Protein: CASSMGHLYEQYF.

The chain uses TRBV5-8 and TRBJ1-3; perhaps TRBD1 as D (5 bases). Looked up from germline, CDR1 is SGHTS and CDR2 is YDEGEE. V lost 0 bases to trimming and J lost 4 bases, with 8 bases between them. CDR3 length equals 14 residues. This CDR3 is CASSLVGTGNTIYF. CDR3 coding DNA: TGTGCCAGCAGCTTGGTAGGGACGGGAAACACCATATATTTT. The full variable domain, completed using reference TRBV5-8 and TRBJ1-3, is EAGVTQSPTHLIKTRGQQATLRCSPISGHTSVYWYQQALGLGLQFLLWYDEGEERNRGNFPPRFSGRQFPNYSSELNVNALELEDSALYLCASSLVGTGNTIYFGEGSWLTVV.

This chain connects TRBV7-6 to TRBJ2-2, with a weak D call TRBD1 (5 bases). Germline values: CDR1 SGHVS, CDR2 FNYEAQ. V was shortened by 1 base and J by 6 bases, with 9 bases between the two germline ends. There are 14 residues in the CDR3. DNA for the CDR3: TGTGCCAGCAGCTTAGTTTCCAGGGCCGGGGAGCTGTTTTTT. Residues: CASSLVSRAGELFF.

The CDR3 spells CASGDLYEQYF. The DNA of the CDR3 is TGTGCCAGCGGGGACCTCTACGAGCAGTACTTC. J is TRBJ2-7 and V is TRBV18; D is possibly TRBD1 or TRBD2 (5 bases each). V was trimmed by 8 bases and J by 3 bases, leaving 8 bases between them. Germline loops: CDR1 KGHSH, CDR2 LQKENI. This CDR3 is built from 11 residues. The entire variable domain, with the rest obtained from reference TRBV18 and TRBJ2-7, is as follows: NAGVMQNPRHLVRRRGQEARLRCSPMKGHSHVYWYRQLPEEGLKFMVYLQKENIIDESGMPKERFSAEFPKEGPSILRIQQVVRGDSAAYFCASGDLYEQYFGPGTRLTVT.

This clone was picked up one time. CDR3 sequence reads: CASSFQELTDTQYF. In nucleotides, the CDR3 is TGTGCCAGCAGTTTTCAGGAGCTCACAGATACGCAGTATTTT. The V call is TRBV27, the J call TRBJ2-3; unclear D gene. The CDR3 loop spans 14 amino acids. In germline, CDR1 is MNHEY, CDR2 SMNVEV (reference sequence). The germline V and J ends were trimmed by 3 bases and 2 bases, with 9 bases remaining between them.

V usage is TRBV4-2 and J usage is TRBJ1-2, with D maybe TRBD1 (5 bases). The CDR3 has 15 amino acids. Looked up from germline, CDR1 is LGHNA and CDR2 is YNFKEQ. Trimming cost V 0 bases and J 4 bases, with 12 bases left between them. CDR3 in DNA: TGTGCCAGCAGCCAAGAACGGGGGGACGGCTATGGCTACACCTTC. Its protein is CASSQERGDGYGYTF.

Comments on this clone: Other DNA variants within this sample encode the same CDR3. CDR3: CASSFEGTEAFF. CDR3 sequence (DNA): TGTGCCAGCAGCTTCGAGGGTACTGAAGCTTTCTTT. V gene TRBV5-4 combines with J gene TRBJ1-1; D is unresolved. V was trimmed by 2 bases and J by 5 bases, leaving 7 bases between them. CDR3 length: 12 residues. CDR1 SGHNT and CDR2 YYREEE come from the germline V gene (reference sequence).

CDR3 loop: CASRGGRTDTQYF. CDR3 sequence (DNA): TGCGCCAGCCGCGGGGGTAGAACAGATACGCAGTATTTT. The rearrangement joins TRBV10-2 to TRBJ2-3; 7 bases are shared with TRBD2. The CDR3 consists of 13 residues. The germline V gene encodes CDR1 WSHSY and CDR2 SAAADI. The junction had 5 bases not matched to a gene; V was cut back by 8 bases and J by 3 bases.

This clone showed up just once. Other DNA sequences within the sample encode an identical CDR3. CDR3 DNA: TGCGCCAGCAGCCAAGATCCGGCTAGCGGTTTCTACGAGCAGTACTTC. The encoded protein is CASSQDPASGFYEQYF. This chain joins TRBV4-1 and TRBJ2-7; 7 bases are shared with TRBD2. The length of the CDR3 is 16 residues. J lost 3 bases, V lost 0 bases, and 8 bases had no gene match. Per the germline V gene, CDR1 is MGHRA and CDR2 is YSYEKL.

The chain is built from TRBV27 and TRBJ1-1; a possible D gene is TRBD1 (5 bases). The CDR3 sequence is 15 residues long. CDR1 and CDR2 from the germline V gene are MNHEY and SMNVEV (reference sequence). V was pared by 6 bases and J by 4 bases, with 18 bases between. CDR3 in DNA: TGTGCCAGCAGCACGGGAGGAGGGGCATTCACTGAAGCTTTCTTT. Protein: CASSTGGGAFTEAFF.

This clone appeared once. The junction departs from germline at one end; a sequencing error may be responsible. The chain recombines TRBV7-7 with TRBJ2-1, with TRBD2 matching over 11 bases. There are 15 residues in the CDR3. Germline V gene sequence: CDR1 SSHAT, CDR2 FNYEAQ (reference sequence). The CDR3 spells CASSLDGTSGNEQFF. DNA of the CDR3: TGTGCTAGCAGCTTAGACGGGACTAGCGGCAATGAGCAGTTCTTC.

This clone was seen just once. This rearrangement joins TRBV30 to TRBJ2-2; tentatively, D is TRBD1 (6 bases). This CDR3 is 14 amino acids long. V was cut by 4 bases and J by 3 bases, with 12 bases left in between. Germline-derived CDR1 and CDR2 are GTSNPN and SVGIG (reference sequence). The CDR3 region is CAWTYGQYTGELFF. CDR3 bases: TGTGCCTGGACCTACGGACAGTACACCGGGGAGCTGTTTTTT.

In regard to this clone: This CDR3 is also generated by other DNA sequences in the sample. V gene TRBV6-1 combines with J gene TRBJ1-3, with D unclear. V lost 3 bases and J 4 bases, leaving 4 bases between the germline ends. Germline lookup yields CDR1 MNHNS and CDR2 SASEGT. The CDR3 loop spans 12 amino acids. CDR3 sequence reads: CASSDPGNTIYF. CDR3 nucleotides: TGTGCCAGCAGTGACCCAGGAAACACCATATATTTT.

CDR3 nucleotides: TGTGCCAGCAGCTCCTCAATCTCCTACGAGCAGTACTTC. It is translated as CASSSSISYEQYF. The V call is TRBV7-8, the J call TRBJ2-7; D not resolved. V was pared by 4 bases and J by 0 bases, with 7 bases between. The CDR3 runs 13 residues. Per the germline V gene, CDR1 is SGHVS and CDR2 is FQNEAQ.